Following are 8 T cell receptor beta chains from one sample sequenced in a study of cytomegalovirus exposure and HLA in healthy donors. Primers: 60 Vbeta forward and 13 Jbeta reverse. Some clones are missing from TCRdb's copy, which holds only in-frame ones; the method was immunoSEQ multiplex PCR. The sample lists roughly 180,000 clones, roughly 80% occurring once. Material: PBMCs. All receptors come from a female donor in good health and CMV-seronegative.

The chain employs TRBV6-5 and TRBJ2-7; no firm D call. Germline V gene sequence: CDR1 MNHEY, CDR2 SVGAGI. The V end was cut by 7 bases, the J end by 2 bases, with 15 bases between. The CDR3 is made up of 14 amino acids. CDR3 nucleotides: TGTGCCAGCACTGCCGGAGACGGCGCCTACGAGCAGTACTTC. The encoded protein is CASTAGDGAYEQYF.

V usage is TRBV16 and J usage is TRBJ2-7, with a tentative D call TRBD1 (6 bases). V lost 4 bases and J 2 bases, leaving 18 bases between the germline ends. Germline V gene data show CDR1 as KGHSY and CDR2 as FQNENV. The CDR3 runs to 16 residues. CDR3 amino acids: CASSPLWGPSPYEQYF. The CDR3 region has the DNA TGTGCCAGCAGCCCCCTTTGGGGGCCATCCCCCTACGAGCAGTACTTC.

The chain couples TRBV7-6 to TRBJ2-6; possibly TRBD1 for D (5 bases). This CDR3 comprises 16 residues. Per the germline V gene, CDR1 is SGHVS and CDR2 is FNYEAQ. V dropped 3 bases and J dropped 4 bases, with 13 bases sitting between them. CDR3 nucleotide sequence: TGTGCCAGCAGCTTGGACCAGGGCAGGGGGGCCAACGTCCTGACTTTC. Translation gives CASSLDQGRGANVLTF.

V and J are TRBV2 and TRBJ1-1; unclear D gene. Germline-derived CDR1 and CDR2 are SNHLY and FYNNEI. This CDR3 contains 12 residues. V was trimmed by 3 bases and J by 3 bases, leaving 5 bases between them. In DNA, the CDR3 is TGTGCCAGCAGTGACACGGACACTGAAGCTTTCTTT. Amino acids: CASSDTDTEAFF. The variable domain in full, completed from reference TRBV2 and TRBJ1-1, reads EPEVTQTPSHQVTQMGQEVILRCVPISNHLYFYWYRQILGQKVEFLVSFYNNEISEKSEIFDDQFSVERPDGSNFTLKIRSTKLEDSAMYFCASSDTDTEAFFGQGTRLTVV.

This clone has just a few counts. The rearrangement uses TRBV28 and TRBJ2-7; 9 bases line up with TRBD1. The CDR3 is 15 residues long. The germline V gene has CDR1 MDHEN and CDR2 SYDVKM. Trimming at V came to 5 bases and at J to 0 bases, leaving 5 bases not matched to a gene. The CDR3 region is CASSPGTGISYEQYF. The DNA for the CDR3 is TGTGCCAGCAGTCCCGGGACAGGGATCTCCTACGAGCAGTACTTC.

The V gene is TRBV7-9, the J gene TRBJ2-7, with D tentatively TRBD1 (5 bases). The CDR3 sequence is 16 residues long. Trimming stripped 5 bases from V and 1 base from J, with 18 bases between. In germline, CDR1 is SEHNR, CDR2 FQNEAQ (reference sequence). CDR3 nucleotides: TGTGCCAGCAGCGCGCTAAGGGGTTCTGGTTCCTACGAGCAGTACTTC. Residues: CASSALRGSGSYEQYF.

The rearrangement uses TRBV9 and TRBJ2-5; D is perhaps TRBD1 (6 bases). Germline V gene sequence: CDR1 SGDLS, CDR2 YYNGEE. V lost 1 base and J 0 bases, leaving 13 bases between the germline ends. The CDR3 is 16 residues long. CDR3 residues: CASSVSGAPYQETQYF. The CDR3 nucleotides read TGTGCCAGCAGCGTATCAGGGGCCCCGTACCAAGAGACCCAGTACTTC.

This chain connects TRBV5-4 to TRBJ2-5; D possibly corresponds to TRBD2 (6 bases). This CDR3 has 15 residues. CDR1 is SGHNT and CDR2 is YYREEE in the germline V gene (reference sequence). Trimming stripped 4 bases from V and 5 bases from J, with 18 bases between. The CDR3 bases are TGTGCCAGCAGCCACGGGGACTCGGCAGTTGAGACCCAGTACTTC. Its protein is CASSHGDSAVETQYF.